The subject of this entry is one TCR beta chain. Its antigen is unknown. Germline V gene lookup returns CDR1 LGHNA and CDR2 YNFKEQ. The V gene lost 0 bases and the J gene lost 6 bases, with 12 bases spanning the gap. This CDR3 is built from 14 residues. The data were taken from a study of PD-1 blockade in classical Hodgkin lymphoma. Findings and caveats of the study: Patients who responded completely had about the same baseline diversity as newly diagnosed patients.

Only in-frame clones appear in the TCRdb table, and some are missing; sequencing was by immunoSEQ multiplex PCR. The data contain about 9,700 clones, roughly four fifths of them singletons. Time point specified: cycle 4 day 1 (C4D1), after five to seven weeks of nivolumab. Every patient had relapsed following autologous stem cell transplantation, and cohorts differed in brentuximab vedotin exposure. Purification of CD4+ T cells from thawed PBMCs was achieved by magnetic negative selection. The origin of this receptor is a human donor with classical Hodgkin lymphoma. The gene calls are TRBV4-2 and TRBJ2-7, with D uncertain. The specimen was CD4+ T cells from blood, collected before the fourth cycle of nivolumab. The CDR3 sequence: CASSQDNNGPEQYF. The CDR3 DNA follows: TGTGCCAGCAGCCAAGATAACAATGGGCCCGAGCAGTACTTC.